This entry describes one T cell receptor (beta chain). Its antigen is unknown. No clone much larger than this one lies a single base away; base qualities are absent. The data are from a study of shared clonotypes between healthy human individuals (dated by TCRdb to 2018 to 2021). Regarding the complete study: Three men and a couple of women, aged 18 to 49 years, made up the cohort. The study deeply sequenced blood TCR repertoires of five healthy adults to estimate repertoire size and the extent of clonotype sharing between individuals. Libraries were prepared and TCR repertoires were sequenced by different laboratories using diverse techniques, in order to increase sequencing depth and limit assay-specific biases. Each donor's leukapheresis produced roughly between roughly 0.85 and 9.5 billion PBMCs. Here is what the overall study found, with its caveats: The small number of donors limited the genetic and exposure-history diversity represented. Pairwise subsampling indicated that sequencing depth was expected to affect the degree of clonotype sharing among donors. Sampling was limited to blood, and TCR repertoires in tissue likely differ from TCR repertoires in blood.

Using the deep immunoSEQ assay, TCR CDR3 regions were amplified from genomic DNA by multiplex PCR. For each cell subset, the extracted genomic DNA was distributed evenly across all wells of several immunoSEQ 96-well plates, and each plate served as one replicate. For unsorted PBMC, each replicate PCR was loaded with 300 ng genomic DNA, equivalent to tens of thousands of T cell genomes. Genomic DNA from unsorted PBMC was sequenced over ten immunoSEQ deep assay plates. Purified libraries were measured with a Qubit 3.0 fluorometer, size-checked on a Bioanalyzer 2100, and measured again with the KAPA Library Quantification kit. Every immunoSEQ 96-well plate was sequenced on a separate single-read 150-cycle Illumina NextSeq 550 flow cell. The original pipeline was this. The immunoSEQ output contained only junctional sequences without quality scores, so filtering could not match that applied to full-length reads. To assign V/J genes and CDR3, sequences were annotated using PyIR, a Python wrapper for IgBLAST v1.9, with IMGT germline references. Reads with weak V/J assignments (E-value above 1e-6), missing CDR3, stop codons, out-of-frame junctions, or ambiguous translated residues were removed. V3J clonotypes were defined by identical inferred V gene, J gene, and CDR3 amino acid sequence. Percentage overlap between repertoires was computed as shared unique clonotypes divided by the size of the smaller repertoire. RTK rarefaction, the Chao1 estimator, and Recon v2.1 estimates of unobserved clonotypes were used to assess repertoire richness. Not all clones reach the TCRdb copy of this immuneACCESS table, which keeps in-frame sequences only. Checked studies attribute under half of the gap to unresolved V genes and leave the rest unexplained. V, J and clone size derive from that table, while D and trimming were established from the DNA sequence. The table for this sample lists about 470,000 clones; around 79% of them were counted only once. The top ten hold about 13% of the sample.

From a lookup of the germline V gene, CDR1 and CDR2 are MDHEN and SYDVKM. There are 14 amino acids in the CDR3, from cysteine to phenylalanine inclusive. Only the CDR3 portion is preserved as DNA: 42 bases, with reading frame beginning at the first base. Clipping removes 10 bases from V and 4 bases from J, with 8 as the unmatched junction base count. The donors were healthy, HIV-negative adults who had no recently reported acute infections or vaccinations. Every donor was a Caucasian adult residing in Nashville, Tennessee, USA. For unsorted samples, about 90 million PBMCs were counted, and genomic DNA was extracted using the QIAamp DNA Blood Mini kit. Blood was obtained by leukapheresis, after which PBMCs were separated by Ficoll-Histopaque density gradient centrifugation and cryopreserved in liquid nitrogen vapor phase.

Sequenced: PBMCs. Recombination joined TRBV28 with TRBJ2-1, and TRBD1 matches 9 of the central bases. The source is a middle-aged woman in good health. Some clones in this sample may be carry-over from other donors' samples. The CDR3 amino acid sequence is: CATQTGTGYNEQFF. The nucleotides read TGTGCCACCCAGACCGGGACAGGGTACAATGAGCAGTTCTTC.